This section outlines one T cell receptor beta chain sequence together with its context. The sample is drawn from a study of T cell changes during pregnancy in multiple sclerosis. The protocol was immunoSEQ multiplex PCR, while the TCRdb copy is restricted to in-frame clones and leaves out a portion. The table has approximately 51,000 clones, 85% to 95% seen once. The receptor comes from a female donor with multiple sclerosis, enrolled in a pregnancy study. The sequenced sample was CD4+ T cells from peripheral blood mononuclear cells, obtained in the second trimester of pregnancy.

The CDR3 loop is CASRTDSGGPYEQYF. The CDR3 coding sequence is TGCGCCAGCCGCACCGATAGCGGGGGTCCCTACGAGCAGTACTTC. The chain couples TRBV4-1 to TRBJ2-7; 9 bases line up with TRBD2. The junction had 10 bases not matched to a gene; V was cut back by 8 bases and J by 2 bases. This CDR3 has 15 residues. The germline V gene has CDR1 MGHRA and CDR2 YSYEKL.